Detailed here is one T cell receptor (beta chain). The clone's antigen remains unknown. No clone much larger than this one lies a single base away; base qualities are absent. This entry belongs to a study of PD-1 and CTLA-4 blockade in melanoma (dated by TCRdb to 2020 to 2022). Concerning the study at large: In patients with melanoma, the researchers looked at the effects of CTLA-4 blockade versus PD-1 blockade on the CD8 T cell response that was melanoma-reactive.

Library construction relied on the immunoSEQ multiplex PCR assay. This is the immuneACCESS table as TCRdb keeps it, with only in-frame sequences that have V and J called. A part of the clones is gone; compared with another copy, unresolved V genes explain less than half, and the rest is unexplained. For this sample the table gives 30,000 or so clones, of which around 93% were detected only once. The top ten hold roughly 9% of the sample. Sample: CD8+ T cells from peripheral blood, taken from a patient given anti-PD-1 treatment. The origin of this receptor is a human donor with melanoma.

CDR3 loop: CASSLSGQTYEQYF. The sequenced DNA: TGTGCCAGCAGCTTATCGGGACAGACCTACGAGCAGTACTTC. The chain employs TRBV11-2 and TRBJ2-7; 7 central nucleotides agree with TRBD1. In the germline V gene, CDR1 corresponds to SGHAT and CDR2 to FQNNGV. Its CDR3 holds 14 amino acids, cysteine through phenylalanine. The retained sequence is limited to the CDR3, 42 bases, with the frame set at the first base. Trimming takes 2 bases off V and 2 bases off J; junction bases not matched to a gene: 3.